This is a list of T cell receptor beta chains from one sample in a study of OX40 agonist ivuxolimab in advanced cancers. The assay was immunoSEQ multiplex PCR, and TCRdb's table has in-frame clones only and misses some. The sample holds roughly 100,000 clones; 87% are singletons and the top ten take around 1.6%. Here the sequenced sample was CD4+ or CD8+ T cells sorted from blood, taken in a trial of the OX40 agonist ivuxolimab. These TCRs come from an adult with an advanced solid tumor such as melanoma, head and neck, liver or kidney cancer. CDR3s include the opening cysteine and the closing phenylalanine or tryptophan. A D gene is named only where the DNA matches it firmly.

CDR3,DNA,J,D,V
CASRNRGWSEQFF,TGTGCCAGTAGGAACAGGGGTTGGAGTGAGCAGTTCTTC,TRBJ2-1,TRBD1,TRBV19
CASSLGDGTYEQYF,TGTGCCAGCAGCTTAGGAGACGGCACCTACGAGCAGTACTTC,TRBJ2-7,.,TRBV7-9
CASSVEFSNSPLHF,TGTGCCAGCAGCGTAGAATTTTCTAATTCACCCCTCCACTTT,TRBJ1-6,.,TRBV9
CASRSEMNTEAFF,TGTGCCAGTAGATCCGAGATGAACACTGAAGCTTTCTTT,TRBJ1-1,.,TRBV19
CASSRGGGQETQYF,TGTGCCAGCAGCCGGGGCGGCGGCCAAGAGACCCAGTACTTC,TRBJ2-5,.,TRBV6-5
CASSFSGPAGPYEQYF,TGTGCCAGCAGCTTCAGTGGACCGGCAGGGCCCTACGAGCAGTACTTC,TRBJ2-7,.,TRBV7-6
CASSLAGSGGVNEQFF,TGTGCCAGCAGCTTGGCTGGGTCCGGAGGGGTCAATGAGCAGTTCTTC,TRBJ2-1,.,TRBV5-8
CASSLSIAGWSYNEQFF,TGTGCCAGTAGTCTGAGTATAGCGGGGTGGTCCTACAATGAGCAGTTCTTC,TRBJ2-1,TRBD2,TRBV19
CASREAGGAYNEQFF,TGCGCCAGCAGAGAAGCGGGAGGAGCCTACAATGAGCAGTTCTTC,TRBJ2-1,TRBD2,TRBV10-2
CASSPARGPGNEKLFF,TGTGCCAGCTCACCGGCGAGGGGGCCGGGTAATGAAAAACTGTTTTTT,TRBJ1-4,TRBD1,TRBV18
CASSGLAGNTQYF,TGTGCCAGCAGCGGACTAGCGGGAAATACGCAGTATTTT,TRBJ2-3,TRBD2,TRBV7-2